These T cell receptor beta chains were read from a single sample in a study of shared clonotypes between healthy human individuals. Method: immunoSEQ multiplex PCR; TCRdb's copy keeps in-frame clones and lacks some. Among 950,000 to 1,100,000 clones listed, 65% to 80% were seen once. Material for sequencing was memory CD4+ T cells sorted from blood. The receptors originated from a man aged 18 to 29 in good health. Both conserved end residues are trimmed from each CDR3. Fields, in order: J gene, V gene, CDR3 protein.

TRBJ2-5,TRBV6-1,ASSEAGRQETQY
TRBJ1-6,TRBV15,ATSRDPGRARSPLH
TRBJ1-1,TRBV6-5,ASSAPGQGEAF
TRBJ2-2,TRBV28,ASRKGTSGNTGELF
TRBJ1-1,TRBV29-1,SVGTGNTEAF
TRBJ2-5,TRBV5-8,ASSSGTGGLETQY
TRBJ1-2,TRBV5-4,ASSIQGIGGYT
TRBJ2-7,TRBV9,ASSAGPRQVFYEQY
TRBJ2-2,TRBV7-7,ASSLAPPHRTGELF
TRBJ1-1,TRBV6-1,AINTGGWTEAF
TRBJ1-2,TRBV7-2,ASSLGPGDYGYT
TRBJ2-5,TRBV18,ASSPGATEETQY
TRBJ2-5,TRBV15,ATSVGQGGLETQY
TRBJ1-4,TRBV5-1,ASSPGTGRGIEKLF
TRBJ2-3,TRBV15,ATSRVSSGYTQY
.,TRBV7-4,ASSLHREQY
TRBJ2-5,TRBV4-1,ASSQGARGAVETQY
TRBJ2-7,TRBV5-8,ASSLTYARQY
TRBJ1-1,TRBV5-1,ASSLASGTGMNTEAF
TRBJ1-2,TRBV19,ASSPARAGGYT
TRBJ2-1,TRBV5-1,ASRETVVQEPYNEQF
TRBJ1-2,TRBV19,ASSTPGGNYGYT
TRBJ2-7,TRBV7-2,ASSPRDRGYEQY
TRBJ2-7,TRBV6-5,ASGLAEWPSYEQY
TRBJ2-3,TRBV10-2,ASSRDTRITQY
TRBJ1-4,TRBV28,ASRGQGAEKLF
TRBJ1-1,TRBV15,ATSRDSVLAVEAF
TRBJ2-7,TRBV6-6,ASSYSRGQGYEQY
TRBJ1-5,TRBV2,ASNREGQPQH
TRBJ1-3,TRBV10-3,AITTYSDGSGNTIY
TRBJ2-3,TRBV5-1,ASSFSIGGPDTQY
TRBJ2-1,TRBV30,AWRQGYNEQF
TRBJ2-7,TRBV11-2,ASSLEQY
TRBJ1-2,TRBV7-2,ASSLGQGYGYT
TRBJ1-4,TRBV12-5,AGSGTGGMLVSEKLF
TRBJ2-7,TRBV7-2,ASRSGYGRSAEQY
TRBJ2-3,TRBV2,ASETAGVSTDTQY
TRBJ2-7,TRBV6-5,ASRQGGVVGEQY
TRBJ1-1,TRBV2,ASSGDINTEAF
TRBJ2-1,TRBV7-2,ASSFSTGYEQF
TRBJ1-5,TRBV4-2,ASSQEFSGGGNQPQH
TRBJ1-2,TRBV10-2,ASSDPHDLADDIYGYT
TRBJ2-7,TRBV5-4,ASSSRGRGGYEQY
TRBJ2-7,TRBV5-4,ASSHPSGASYEQY
TRBJ1-1,TRBV30,AWSVSGSGTEAF
TRBJ1-4,TRBV18,ASSPGAGNEKLF
TRBJ1-5,TRBV28,ASSLGSRVDQPQH
TRBJ1-5,TRBV7-9,ASGHNQPQH